One and the same sample provided the 21 T cell receptor beta chains below, sequenced in a study of shared clonotypes between healthy human individuals. Measured with immunoSEQ multiplex PCR; TCRdb has only the in-frame clones, and not every one. The table records 2,500,000 or so clones, 93% of them present only once. Input material: naive CD4+ T cells from PBMCs. The subset denotes: CD45RA+ positively selected. The receptors were gathered from a man between 18 and 29 years old in good health. Some clones in this sample may be carry-over from other donors' samples.

V is TRBV7-8 and J is TRBJ2-5; TRBD2 is a possible D gene (6 bases). The end of the DNA fits TRBJ2-7 better, so the J call may be wrong. Germline V gene lookup returns CDR1 SGHVS and CDR2 FQNEAQ. This CDR3 has 16 amino acids. The CDR3 here is CASSVSGTLPTYEQYF. The CDR3 region has the DNA TGTGCCAGCAGCGTATCCGGGACTTTACCGACCTACGAGCAGTACTTC.

The DNA for the CDR3 is TGCGCCAGCAGCTTGTTGCCGATCTCGCCTAGCACAGATACGCAGTATTTT. Translation gives CASSLLPISPSTDTQYF. The rearrangement uses TRBV5-1 and TRBJ2-3; no definite D call. With 1 base removed from V and 0 bases from J, the gap between germline ends came to 15 bases. This CDR3 spans 17 amino acids. The germline V gene encodes CDR1 SGHRS and CDR2 YFSETQ. The entire variable domain, with the rest obtained from reference TRBV5-1 and TRBJ2-3, is as follows: KAGVTQTPRYLIKTRGQQVTLSCSPISGHRSVSWYQQTPGQGLQFLFEYFSETQRNKGNFPGRFSGRQFSNSRSEMNVSTLELGDSALYLCASSLLPISPSTDTQYFGPGTRLTVL.

The chain uses TRBV19 and TRBJ1-2; D might be TRBD1 (6 bases). V gave up 6 bases and J gave up 4 bases, with 12 bases separating them. This CDR3 has 13 amino acids. The germline V gene encodes CDR1 LNHDA and CDR2 SQIVND (reference sequence). The CDR3: CASSPSRGYGYTF. The CDR3 DNA is TGTGCCAGTAGCCCGAGCAGGGGCTATGGCTACACCTTC.

The chain uses TRBV7-9 and TRBJ1-1; D not certain. The V gene's germline CDR1 is SEHNR and CDR2 FQNEAQ (reference sequence). Between the trimmed V and J ends, which lost 0 bases and 7 bases, there was a span of 6 bases. CDR3 size: 12 residues. DNA for the CDR3: TGTGCCAGCAGCTTAGCGGTCTATGAAGCTTTCTTT. Translated, it gives CASSLAVYEAFF.

Turning to this clone: Given the absence of the conserved phenylalanine or tryptophan at the CDR3 end, a read error is likely. No DNA is shown, since the ends of the CDR3 on it are uncertain; the CDR3 is the one TCRdb lists. The V call is TRBV9, the J call TRBJ1-3. CDR1 is SGDLS, CDR2 YYNGEE, per germline. The CDR3 has 11 amino acids, counting both end residues. The CDR3 here is CASSVQMGVGV.

The chain recombines TRBV7-8 with TRBJ2-7, with 14 bases fitting TRBD2. The CDR3 runs 15 residues. Losses at the gene ends were 4 bases for V and 12 bases for J; bases not matched to a gene: 11. Germline V gene sequence: CDR1 SGHVS, CDR2 FQNEAQ. The CDR3 DNA is TGTGCCAGCAGCTCCACCGGGACTAGCGGGAGTTCTTTGTACTTC. This sequence encodes CASSSTGTSGSSLYF.

This clone was counted only a few times. V usage is TRBV9 and J usage is TRBJ1-1; D not resolved. The length of the CDR3 is 13 residues. V was cut by 4 bases and J by 8 bases, with 15 bases left in between. The germline gives CDR1 SGDLS, CDR2 YYNGEE. DNA of the CDR3: TGTGCCAGCAGCCCCCGCGTTGTAGGCGAAGCTTTCTTT. Translation: CASSPRVVGEAFF.

The rearrangement links TRBV12-5 to TRBJ2-5; 7 bases match TRBD1. J was trimmed by 4 bases and V by 0 bases; bases with no gene match: 8. Germline V gene sequence: CDR1 LGHNT, CDR2 FRNRAP. CDR3 size: 16 residues. CDR3 bases: TGTGCTAGTGGTTTGGTGCAGGGGGAGAGGGGAGAGACCCAGTACTTC. The encoded protein is CASGLVQGERGETQYF.

The chain employs TRBV28 and TRBJ2-1; 9 nucleotides line up with TRBD2. The CDR3 covers 16 residues. V shed 10 bases, J shed 2 bases, and the junction held 12 bases outside the gene matches. In germline, CDR1 is MDHEN, CDR2 SYDVKM. CDR3 loop: CATSPPTSGTYNEQFF. The CDR3 region has the DNA TGTGCCACTAGCCCCCCGACTAGCGGCACCTACAATGAGCAGTTCTTC.

J is TRBJ1-1 and V is TRBV28; possibly TRBD1 for D (6 bases). CDR1 and CDR2 (germline): MDHEN, SYDVKM. This CDR3 is 13 amino acids long. The V gene lost 5 bases and the J gene lost 11 bases, with 18 bases spanning the gap. The CDR3 loop is CASSLAGQGNAFF. The CDR3 region has the DNA TGTGCCAGCAGTCTAGCAGGCCAGGGGAATGCTTTCTTT.

This sequence joins TRBV6-1 and TRBJ2-3, with D tentatively TRBD1 (6 bases). This CDR3 contains 12 residues. V lost 6 bases, J lost 5 bases, and 9 bases lay in between. Per germline, CDR1 MNHNS and CDR2 SASEGT. In DNA form, the CDR3 reads TGTGCCAGCAGCTCACAGGGAGATACGCAGTATTTT. This gives the protein CASSSQGDTQYF.

The gene calls are TRBV27 and TRBJ2-3; D is uncertain. CDR1 is MNHEY, CDR2 SMNVEV, per germline (reference sequence). V dropped 4 bases and J dropped 5 bases, with 13 bases sitting between them. The CDR3 extends over 14 amino acids. The CDR3 DNA is TGTGCCAGCAGTTGGCAGAGTGGGAAAGATACGCAGTATTTT. Translation gives CASSWQSGKDTQYF.

The chain uses TRBV7-6 and TRBJ2-5; TRBD2 matches at 9 bases. Germline CDR1 and CDR2: SGHVS and FNYEAQ. CDR3 length: 15 amino acids. V lost 2 bases to trimming and J lost 2 bases; unmatched junction nucleotides: 3. The CDR3 loop reads CASSLLAGQQETQYF. The CDR3 DNA is TGTGCCAGCAGCTTACTAGCGGGACAACAAGAGACCCAGTACTTC.

This chain joins TRBV5-1 and TRBJ2-7; TRBD1 aligns across 8 bases. Germline V gene sequence: CDR1 SGHRS, CDR2 YFSETQ. CDR3 length equals 14 residues. V trimming: 4 bases; J trimming: 3 bases; junction bases outside the gene matches: 6. The CDR3 region has the DNA TGCGCCAGCAGCGGCCCCGGGACAGGCTACGAGCAGTACTTC. As protein: CASSGPGTGYEQYF. The full variable domain, its missing parts supplied by reference TRBV5-1 and TRBJ2-7, is KAGVTQTPRYLIKTRGQQVTLSCSPISGHRSVSWYQQTPGQGLQFLFEYFSETQRNKGNFPGRFSGRQFSNSRSEMNVSTLELGDSALYLCASSGPGTGYEQYFGPGTRLTVT.

The chain is built from TRBV28 and TRBJ2-2; D remains ambiguous. Germline V gene sequence: CDR1 MDHEN, CDR2 SYDVKM. This CDR3 is built from 15 residues. Trimming removed 3 bases from V and 1 base from J, with 9 bases in between. Written as DNA, the CDR3 is TGTGCCAGCAGTTTGGGCAGTATGAACACCGGGGAGCTGTTTTTT. It encodes CASSLGSMNTGELFF.

A note on this clone: The same CDR3 also results from other DNA sequences found in this sample. The chain couples TRBV9 to TRBJ2-2; 7 bases fit TRBD2. The V gene's germline CDR1 is SGDLS and CDR2 YYNGEE. The CDR3 sequence is 17 residues long. The trim removed 0 bases at V and 0 bases at J, leaving 5 bases unmatched. The CDR3 bases are TGTGCCAGCAGCGTAGCTGGGCTAGCGGCGAACACCGGGGAGCTGTTTTTT. It yields the protein CASSVAGLAANTGELFF.

V and J are TRBV5-1 and TRBJ2-1; 8 bases agree with TRBD2. V trimming: 3 bases; J trimming: 7 bases; junction bases outside the gene matches: 9. Per germline, CDR1 SGHRS and CDR2 YFSETQ. CDR3 size: 15 residues. The CDR3 loop is CASSYEGLAGNEQFF. Written as DNA, the CDR3 is TGCGCCAGCAGCTATGAGGGCTTAGCGGGGAATGAGCAGTTCTTC.

This rearrangement joins TRBV11-3 to TRBJ2-1; D gene unclear. The germline gives CDR1 SGHNT, CDR2 YENEEA. V lost 0 bases, J lost 10 bases, and 16 bases lay in between. CDR3 size: 15 residues. CDR3 in DNA: TGTGCCAGCAGCTTAGAATATGGTGACCAGATCGAGCAGTTCTTC. Translated, it gives CASSLEYGDQIEQFF. Combining the CDR3 with reference TRBV11-3 and TRBJ2-1 gives the whole variable domain EAGVVQSPRYKIIEKKQPVAFWCNPISGHNTLYWYLQNLGQGPELLIRYENEEAVDDSQLPKDRFSAERLKGVDSTLKIQPAELGDSAVYLCASSLEYGDQIEQFFGPGTRLTVL.

CDR3 amino acids: CASSLAQEGKNIQYF. CDR3 DNA sequence: TGTGCCAGCAGCTTGGCGCAGGAGGGCAAAAACATTCAGTACTTC. The V and J genes are TRBV5-8 and TRBJ2-4, with D possibly matching TRBD2 (6 bases). The germline CDR1 and CDR2 sequences are SGHTS and YDEGEE. The V end lost 0 bases, the J end lost 3 bases, and 10 bases lay between the germline ends. This CDR3 has 15 residues.

This chain connects TRBV30 to TRBJ1-5; no clear D. V was trimmed by 0 bases and J by 7 bases, leaving 13 bases between them. The CDR3 is made up of 14 amino acids. Germline loops: CDR1 GTSNPN, CDR2 SVGIG (reference sequence). The CDR3 loop is CAWSVKRVPQPQHF. The CDR3 DNA sequence: TGTGCCTGGAGTGTAAAGAGGGTCCCACAGCCCCAGCATTTT.

The rearrangement links TRBV6-1 to TRBJ2-5, with D tentatively TRBD2 (5 bases). This CDR3 has 14 residues. Between the trimmed V and J ends, which lost 6 bases and 5 bases, there was a span of 16 bases. Germline V CDR1 and CDR2: MNHNS, SASEGT. The CDR3 loop is CASSVTRRTETQYF. The CDR3 DNA sequence: TGTGCCAGCAGCGTGACCAGGAGGACCGAGACCCAGTACTTC.